The clone carrying this T cell receptor (beta chain) was seen a handful of times. What it binds is not known. Data came from immunoSEQ multiplex PCR; TCRdb stores just in-frame clones and leaves some out. The data hold some 40,000 clones, with about nine tenths observed a single time. Graft tissue processing released intraepithelial and lamina propria lymphocytes. The data were taken from a study of graft-versus-host responses after intestinal transplantation. As for the study in general: Following induction with anti-thymocyte globulin, all recipients were given tacrolimus and steroids for three to four years.

General observations from the study: Detected in recipient marrow were GvH clones, some of which were first observed in ileum or blood.

V was clipped by 8 bases and J by 10 bases, with 12 bases between them. CDR3 length: 12 amino acids. Germline V gives CDR1 SGHVS, CDR2 FQNEAQ. V usage is TRBV7-8 and J usage is TRBJ1-6, with D possibly TRBD1 on 6 matching bases. Here the sequenced sample was ileum tissue, taken 204 days after intestinal transplant. This clonotype was obtained from a human patient who received an intestinal transplant, so some T cells may come from the graft donor. The CDR3 nucleotides are TGTGCCAGCCGGGAGGGGGTCTCACCCCTCCACTTT. It encodes CASREGVSPLHF.